Below are 3 T cell receptor beta chains sequenced from a single sample in a study of molecular identifiers for immune sequencing clone quantification. Using its own MiXCR run on the PCR reads, TCRdb lists one record per CDR3 protein. The sample has some 320,000 distinct CDR3 sequences; around a fifth are singletons. The specimen sequenced was naive CD8+ T cells from blood, with Jurkat cell RNA spiked in. Subset defined: FACS-sorted CD8+CD4-CCR7+CD45RA+ naive T cells. All receptors come from a human donor in good health. Some libraries in this study had Jurkat cell RNA spiked in.

On this clonotype: Since a much larger clone is just one base distant, this may be a read error. The chain has TRBV4-3 and TRBJ2-1; TRBD2 might be the D (6 bases). CDR1 and CDR2 from the germline V gene are LGHNA and YSLEER. CDR3 length equals 15 residues. Trimming removed 1 base at V and 5 bases at J, with 12 bases between. The CDR3 spells CASSQARGPNNEQFF. CDR3 DNA: TGCGCCAGCAGCCAAGCGCGGGGCCCCAACAATGAGCAGTTCTTC.

A few counts support this clonotype. The J gene is TRBJ2-2, the V gene TRBV28; 8 bases line up with TRBD1. The germline CDR1 and CDR2 sequences are MDHEN and SYDVKM. The CDR3 extends over 16 amino acids. Trimming cost V 4 bases and J 2 bases; bases outside gene matches: 6. CDR3 nucleotide sequence: TGTGCCAGCAGTTACGGGACAGGACTTAACACCGGGGAGCTGTTTTTT. Translating gives CASSYGTGLNTGELFF.

This clonotype was seen at least ten times. The CDR3 is CSARDGGPNGYTF. CDR3 nucleotides: TGCAGTGCTCGCGACGGGGGCCCCAATGGCTACACCTTC. The chain combines TRBV20-1 with TRBJ1-2; D perhaps matches TRBD1 (6 bases). The V end was cut by 5 bases, the J end by 6 bases, with 16 bases between. Germline values: CDR1 DFQATT, CDR2 SNEGSKA (reference sequence). The CDR3 is made up of 13 amino acids.